These 20 T cell receptor beta chains came from one sample sequenced in a study of T cells after posttransplantation cyclophosphamide. Here immunoSEQ multiplex PCR was the method, and the copy in TCRdb shows in-frame clones only, minus some. The table lists roughly 40,000 clones, with no singletons. Sequences were obtained from PBMCs. The receptors were gathered from a woman in her forties or fifties in good health and a related stem cell transplant donor.

This clone occurred many times. The chain employs TRBV19 and TRBJ1-5; tentative D call: TRBD1 (5 bases). CDR3 length: 15 residues. Germline V gene data show CDR1 as LNHDA and CDR2 as SQIVND (reference sequence). V was trimmed by 2 bases and J by 0 bases, leaving 8 bases between them. CDR3 sequence: CASSIQGYSNQPQHF. CDR3 in DNA: TGTGCCAGTAGTATACAGGGCTATAGCAATCAGCCCCAGCATTTT.

This clone was counted a few times. This chain links TRBV5-1 with TRBJ2-5, with 16 nucleotides matching TRBD2. The DNA matches TRBJ2-7 better at its end, which makes the J call doubtful. CDR1 SGHRS and CDR2 YFSETQ come from the germline V gene. The CDR3 has 18 amino acids. The CDR3 reads CASSWKGTSGGAGYEQYF. Written as DNA, the CDR3 is TGCGCCAGCAGCTGGAAAGGGACTAGCGGGGGGGCCGGGTACGAGCAGTACTTC.

This clone was seen ten or more times. The rearrangement joins TRBV30 to TRBJ1-1; D call uncertain. This CDR3 comprises 15 residues. Trimming took off 1 base at V and 1 base at J, with 13 bases between the two ends. Germline assignment: CDR1 GTSNPN and CDR2 SVGIG (reference sequence). CDR3 DNA: TGTGCCTGGAGTGCCCGACACCGTGCGAACACTGAAGCTTTCTTT. Encoded protein: CAWSARHRANTEAFF.

This clone was recorded many times. This chain links TRBV7-3 with TRBJ2-1; 12 bases are a match to TRBD2. Looked up from germline, CDR1 is SGHTA and CDR2 is FQGTGA. Trimming cost V 2 bases and J 6 bases; bases outside gene matches: 2. The CDR3 covers 15 residues. The CDR3 region has the DNA TGTGCCAGCAGCTTATCTAGCGGGGGGGCCAATGAGCAGTTCTTC. This translates into CASSLSSGGANEQFF.

This clone occurred many times. V usage is TRBV7-8 and J usage is TRBJ2-2; 7 positions agree with TRBD2. Trimming took 8 bases from V and 0 from J; bases not matched to a gene: 9. The CDR3 contains 16 residues. Germline V CDR1 and CDR2: SGHVS, FQNEAQ. The CDR3 bases are TGTGCCAGCGCATTGGCGGGACTATCGAACACCGGGGAGCTGTTTTTT. This sequence encodes CASALAGLSNTGELFF.

This clone has a count of ten or more. This chain uses TRBV28 with TRBJ1-2; D is undetermined. Germline CDR1 MDHEN, CDR2 SYDVKM. This CDR3 comprises 13 residues. The ends were cut back, 6 bases at V and 5 bases at J, with 13 bases in the middle. The chain's CDR3 is CASRTGSGYGYTF. CDR3 coding DNA: TGTGCCAGCAGGACGGGGAGCGGGTATGGCTACACCTTC.

At least ten counts were recorded for this clone. The V and J genes are TRBV28 and TRBJ1-5; possibly TRBD1 for D (6 bases). CDR3 size: 14 residues. Trimming shortened V by 2 bases and J by 7 bases, and 12 bases separated the two germline ends. The V gene's germline CDR1 is MDHEN and CDR2 SYDVKM. The CDR3 DNA is TGTGCCAGCAGTTTAGCGGACAGAGTCCAGCCCCAGCATTTT. Its protein is CASSLADRVQPQHF.

This clone has at least ten counts. The chain recombines TRBV12-5 with TRBJ1-2, with unresolved D. The V end lost 2 bases, the J end lost 7 bases, and 8 bases lay between the germline ends. The CDR3 is 12 amino acids. Germline CDR1 reads LGHNT; CDR2 reads FRNRAP. The CDR3: CASGLSGIGYTF. For the CDR3, the DNA is TGTGCTAGTGGTTTGTCGGGGATTGGCTACACCTTC.

This clone was observed a handful of times. V gene TRBV27 combines with J gene TRBJ1-1, with D maybe TRBD1 (5 bases). The CDR3 extends over 15 amino acids. Germline V gives CDR1 MNHEY, CDR2 SMNVEV (reference sequence). Trimming took 5 bases from V and 6 from J, leaving 19 bases between them. The CDR3 nucleotides read TGTGCCAGCAGTCCGACCGGGGGGGGTAGGTCTGAAGCTTTCTTT. It translates to CASSPTGGGRSEAFF.

This clone came up many times. The chain recombines TRBV27 with TRBJ1-6; perhaps TRBD1 as D (5 bases). V was trimmed by 7 bases and J by 8 bases, leaving 18 bases between them. Germline CDR1 reads MNHEY; CDR2 reads SMNVEV (reference sequence). There are 15 residues in the CDR3. For the CDR3, the DNA is TGTGCCAGCACTTCCGAATTTCAAGGGGATTCACCCCTCCACTTT. Amino acid sequence: CASTSEFQGDSPLHF.

This clone was detected many times. This sequence joins TRBV14 and TRBJ1-1, with D unclear. CDR1 and CDR2 from the germline V gene are SGHDN and FVKESK. Trimming removed 4 bases at V and 1 base at J, with 22 bases between. The length of the CDR3 is 18 residues. This CDR3 is CASSLRLGPARKNTEAFF. The DNA of the CDR3 is TGTGCCAGCAGCCTACGCCTTGGGCCCGCAAGGAAGAACACTGAAGCTTTCTTT.

This clone has ten or more counts. The V and J genes are TRBV6-6 and TRBJ1-2, with unresolved D. The CDR3 runs 10 residues. The V end was cut by 4 bases, the J end by 6 bases, with 3 bases between. The V gene's germline CDR1 is MNHNY and CDR2 SVGAGI (reference sequence). Here the CDR3 reads CASSSDGYTF. Here the CDR3 DNA reads TGTGCCAGCAGTTCTGATGGCTACACCTTC.

This clone was recorded a few times. The chain carries TRBV19 and TRBJ2-3; 8 positions match TRBD1. The length of the CDR3 is 15 residues. Trimming removed 6 bases from V and 3 bases from J; junction bases left unmatched: 8. Germline CDR1 and CDR2: LNHDA and SQIVND (reference sequence). The CDR3: CASRSGQGRTDTQYF. CDR3 DNA sequence: TGTGCCAGTAGGAGTGGACAGGGAAGAACAGATACGCAGTATTTT.

This clone was seen repeatedly, ten times or more. The gene calls are TRBV27 and TRBJ2-3; D is possibly TRBD2 (6 bases). V lost 6 bases, J lost 0 bases, and 16 bases lay in between. Germline V lookup: CDR1 MNHEY, CDR2 SMNVEV (reference sequence). The CDR3 is 16 amino acids. In DNA form, the CDR3 reads TGTGCCAGCAGCCCCGGACTACCTATGAGCACAGATACGCAGTATTTT. Its translation: CASSPGLPMSTDTQYF.

This clone appeared many times. The gene calls are TRBV18 and TRBJ2-3, with 7 bases lining up with TRBD1. After removal of 2 bases from V and 7 bases from J, the junction contained 21 bases not matched to a gene. The CDR3 sequence is 19 residues long. Germline loops: CDR1 KGHSH, CDR2 LQKENI. CDR3 in DNA: TGTGCCAGCTCACCATACGACCCGAGAACCGGGACAGAATGGAATACGCAGTATTTT. This codes for CASSPYDPRTGTEWNTQYF.

The sample holds many counts of this clone. This chain links TRBV2 with TRBJ1-4, with D unclear. Germline values: CDR1 SNHLY, CDR2 FYNNEI. The CDR3 spans 13 residues. V was cut by 6 bases and J by 8 bases, with 13 bases left in between. The chain's CDR3 is CASRAEVGEKLFF. DNA for the CDR3: TGTGCCAGCAGGGCCGAGGTCGGAGAAAAACTGTTTTTT.

This clone was recorded many times. The V gene is TRBV5-4, the J gene TRBJ2-2, with D perhaps matching TRBD2 (7 bases). The CDR3 contains 14 residues. The germline V gene encodes CDR1 SGHNT and CDR2 YYREEE (reference sequence). With 7 bases removed from V and 5 bases from J, the gap between germline ends came to 15 bases. CDR3 region: CASGGAMGTGELFF. CDR3 sequence (DNA): TGTGCCAGCGGGGGGGCAATGGGAACCGGGGAGCTGTTTTTT.

This clone turned up a few times. The chain links TRBV18 to TRBJ2-7; possibly TRBD2 for D (5 bases). Trimming pared 2 bases from V and 5 bases from J, leaving 13 bases between. The CDR3 length is 14 residues. Germline CDR1 is KGHSH and CDR2 is LQKENI. CDR3 DNA sequence: TGTGCCAGCTCACCAAGGCCACCCGGGGACGAGCAGTACTTC. It translates to CASSPRPPGDEQYF. Looking up the rest from reference TRBV18 and TRBJ2-7 gives the full variable domain: NAGVMQNPRHLVRRRGQEARLRCSPMKGHSHVYWYRQLPEEGLKFMVYLQKENIIDESGMPKERFSAEFPKEGPSILRIQQVVRGDSAAYFCASSPRPPGDEQYFGPGTRLTVT.

This clone was observed at least ten times. CDR3 DNA sequence: TGCGCCAGCAGCTCCGGGACAGGGAGTTCACCCCTCCACTTT. Translating gives CASSSGTGSSPLHF. V gene TRBV5-1 combines with J gene TRBJ1-6, with 9 positions matching TRBD1. The CDR3 sequence is 14 residues long. The junction had 4 bases not matched to a gene; V was cut back by 3 bases and J by 9 bases. CDR1 SGHRS and CDR2 YFSETQ come from the germline V gene. Full variable domain (outside the CDR3, taken from reference TRBV5-1 and TRBJ1-6): KAGVTQTPRYLIKTRGQQVTLSCSPISGHRSVSWYQQTPGQGLQFLFEYFSETQRNKGNFPGRFSGRQFSNSRSEMNVSTLELGDSALYLCASSSGTGSSPLHFGNGTRLTVT.

This clone was seen repeatedly, ten times or more. The gene calls are TRBV29-1 and TRBJ1-1, with 8 positions matching TRBD1. CDR1 SQVTM and CDR2 ANQGSEA come from the germline V gene. This CDR3 has 12 residues. V lost 7 bases to trimming and J lost 4 bases; unmatched junction nucleotides: 5. Written as DNA, the CDR3 is TGCAGCGCGCGGCAGGGGGCCACTGAAGCTTTCTTT. Protein: CSARQGATEAFF.